These 22 T cell receptor beta chains were all obtained from the same sample, sequenced in a study of cytomegalovirus exposure and HLA in healthy donors. 60 Vbeta and 13 Jbeta primers were used in PCR. Assay: immunoSEQ multiplex PCR; the TCRdb copy retains only in-frame clones and omits some. The sample lists 110,000 to 150,000 clones; 65% to 85% were seen once. Sequencing was performed on PBMCs. The receptor set was obtained from a male donor in good health and CMV-seronegative.

The chain has TRBV2 and TRBJ2-2; 9 nucleotides agree with TRBD2. Germline CDR1 SNHLY, CDR2 FYNNEI. Unmatched junction bases numbered 9, after V lost 8 bases and J lost 5 bases. The CDR3 runs 15 residues. This CDR3 is CASRGREGWTGELFF. DNA for the CDR3: TGTGCCAGCCGCGGGCGGGAGGGCTGGACCGGGGAGCTGTTTTTT.

This sequence joins TRBV19 and TRBJ1-1; 7 bases align to TRBD1. The germline CDR1 and CDR2 sequences are LNHDA and SQIVND (reference sequence). The CDR3 length is 14 residues. J was trimmed by 1 base and V by 4 bases; bases with no gene match: 3. In nucleotides, the CDR3 is TGTGCCAGTAGTAAGGGACAGCGGAACACTGAAGCTTTCTTT. This sequence encodes CASSKGQRNTEAFF.

The chain recombines TRBV11-2 with TRBJ2-2, with 8 nucleotides matching TRBD1. There are 16 residues in the CDR3. The ends lost 6 bases at V and 5 bases at J; junction bases unmatched: 11. Germline V gene lookup returns CDR1 SGHAT and CDR2 FQNNGV. The CDR3 sequence: CASSKTGGGRTGELFF. In DNA, the CDR3 is TGTGCCAGCAGTAAAACAGGGGGAGGAAGGACCGGGGAGCTGTTTTTT.

The chain joins TRBV2 to TRBJ2-7; TRBD2 is a possible D gene (5 bases). V was shortened by 6 bases and J by 2 bases, with 11 bases between the two germline ends. The CDR3 length is 13 residues. Germline V gene sequence: CDR1 SNHLY, CDR2 FYNNEI. The CDR3 DNA sequence: TGTGCCAGCAGGGTTGCGGGCGCCTACGAGCAGTACTTC. Translated, it gives CASRVAGAYEQYF.

The chain recombines TRBV5-1 with TRBJ2-7; 7 bases agree with TRBD2. Germline-derived CDR1 and CDR2 are SGHRS and YFSETQ. J gave up 4 bases and V 4 bases, and 2 bases lay outside the gene matches. The CDR3 sequence is 12 residues long. The CDR3 DNA reads as TGCGCCAGCAGCGGGGGAGGGTACGAGCAGTACTTC. This gives the protein CASSGGGYEQYF.

This clone was detected only a few times. This chain connects TRBV2 to TRBJ1-1, with TRBD1 matching over 7 bases. Germline V gene sequence: CDR1 SNHLY, CDR2 FYNNEI. This CDR3 contains 14 residues. J lost 5 bases, V lost 6 bases, and 9 bases had no gene match. CDR3 coding DNA: TGTGCCAGCAGGAAATCCGGGACAGTGACTGAAGCTTTCTTT. This gives the protein CASRKSGTVTEAFF.

The DNA for the CDR3 is TGTGCCAGCAGCTGGAGGGGTGGAAACACCATATATTTT. Translating it yields CASSWRGGNTIYF. This chain links TRBV5-5 with TRBJ1-3, with TRBD1 as a possible D gene (5 bases). This CDR3 is built from 13 residues. V lost 3 bases, J lost 3 bases, and 7 bases lay in between. Germline CDR1 is SGHKS and CDR2 is YYEKEE (reference sequence).

The chain employs TRBV29-1 and TRBJ2-2; 10 nucleotides line up with TRBD2. This CDR3 is built from 14 residues. V gave up 5 bases and J gave up 5 bases; unmatched junction bases: 5. Per germline, CDR1 SQVTM and CDR2 ANQGSEA. The CDR3 loop reads CSVRGTSATGELFF. The DNA of the CDR3 is TGCAGCGTTCGGGGGACTAGCGCGACCGGGGAGCTGTTTTTT.

V is TRBV5-1 and J is TRBJ2-5; 15 bases match TRBD2. The J segment lost 5 bases and the V segment lost 3 bases, leaving 5 bases of the junction unmatched. The CDR3 is 16 amino acids. Per germline, CDR1 SGHRS and CDR2 YFSETQ. The CDR3 DNA is TGCGCCAGCAGCTCCGGGACTAGCGGGGGGCCTGAGACCCAGTACTTC. Residues: CASSSGTSGGPETQYF.

J is TRBJ1-3 and V is TRBV19, with 8 bases fitting TRBD1. The J segment lost 3 bases and the V segment lost 8 bases, leaving 3 bases of the junction unmatched. Germline assignment: CDR1 LNHDA and CDR2 SQIVND (reference sequence). The CDR3 is 13 residues long. CDR3 protein: CASSTGGGNTIYF. CDR3 bases: TGTGCCAGTTCTACAGGGGGTGGAAACACCATATATTTT.

The sample holds one count of this clone. Germline and junction disagree at one end, which may indicate a read error. The chain links TRBV6-1 to TRBJ2-6; 9 nucleotides line up with TRBD1. Germline assignment: CDR1 MNHNS and CDR2 SASEGT. There are 20 residues in the CDR3. CDR3 region: CASSALPPGQGGSGANGLTF. The CDR3 coding sequence is TGTGCCAGCAGTGCACTTCCGCCGGGACAGGGAGGTTCTGGGGCCAACGGCCTGACTTTC.

The genes are TRBV29-1 and TRBJ2-1, with D possibly matching TRBD2 (6 bases). Trimming stripped 3 bases from V and 0 bases from J, with 15 bases between. The CDR3 covers 16 residues. Germline assignment: CDR1 SQVTM and CDR2 ANQGSEA. The CDR3 reads CSVESGDASSYNEQFF. The DNA of the CDR3 is TGCAGCGTTGAGTCGGGGGACGCTAGCTCCTACAATGAGCAGTTCTTC.

This clone was counted a few times. V usage is TRBV12-2 and J usage is TRBJ2-1; TRBD2, the table's D call, lacks a check against the DNA. TRBV12-2 constitutes a pseudogene. CDR3 length equals 17 residues. The chain's CDR3 is CASRPGTSAPFYNEQFF. DNA of the CDR3: TGTGCAAGTCGCCCCGGGACTAGTGCCCCATTCTACAATGAGCAGTTCTTC.

In DNA form, the CDR3 reads TGCAGCGTTGTAGGGCAGGGGAACACTGAAGCTTTCTTT. Encoded protein: CSVVGQGNTEAFF. J is TRBJ1-1 and V is TRBV29-1; D might be TRBD1 (5 bases). Germline-derived CDR1 and CDR2 are SQVTM and ANQGSEA. The CDR3 contains 13 residues. Trimming took off 4 bases at V and 1 base at J, with 10 bases between the two ends.

V is TRBV6-1 and J is TRBJ2-7, with a possible D match to TRBD2 (6 bases). This CDR3 spans 15 amino acids. Trimming stripped 3 bases from V and 0 bases from J, with 12 bases between. Germline V gives CDR1 MNHNS, CDR2 SASEGT. This chain's CDR3 is CASSDREVGSYEQYF. DNA of the CDR3: TGTGCCAGCAGTGACAGGGAGGTGGGCTCCTACGAGCAGTACTTC.

The chain employs TRBV5-5 and TRBJ2-2; 7 positions match TRBD2. Germline values: CDR1 SGHKS, CDR2 YYEKEE (reference sequence). The V and J ends lost 2 bases and 5 bases, in that order; junction bases with no gene match: 6. CDR3 size: 15 residues. Here the CDR3 DNA reads TGTGCCAGCAGCTTCCTACCCGGGGGGACCGGGGAGCTGTTTTTT. Translation: CASSFLPGGTGELFF.

The rearrangement links TRBV18 to TRBJ1-1; 8 bases are a match to TRBD1. The CDR3 is 15 residues long. Germline V gives CDR1 KGHSH, CDR2 LQKENI. V shed 3 bases, J shed 11 bases, and the junction held 14 bases outside the gene matches. CDR3: CASSPDRGYGFEAFF. CDR3 in DNA: TGTGCCAGCTCACCCGACAGGGGTTATGGATTCGAGGCTTTCTTT.

The rearrangement joins TRBV25-1 to TRBJ2-3; 8 nucleotides line up with TRBD1. CDR1 is MGHDK, CDR2 SYGVNS, per germline. The V gene end was trimmed by 4 bases and the J gene end by 0 bases; junction bases not matched to a gene: 3. The CDR3 is made up of 15 amino acids. The CDR3 sequence is CASSVRDRSTDTQYF. DNA of the CDR3: TGTGCCAGCAGTGTCCGGGACAGGAGCACAGATACGCAGTATTTT.

The chain couples TRBV19 to TRBJ2-1; D not certain. The CDR3 spans 14 residues. The V gene's germline CDR1 is LNHDA and CDR2 SQIVND (reference sequence). The germline V and J ends were trimmed by 5 bases and 9 bases, with 17 bases remaining between them. CDR3 in amino acids: CASSPHPSSGEQFF. The CDR3 DNA reads TGTGCCAGTAGTCCCCATCCGTCGTCGGGTGAGCAGTTCTTC.

This clone appeared a single time. The chain recombines TRBV27 with TRBJ2-7, with 9 bases matching TRBD1. From germline, CDR1 is MNHEY and CDR2 SMNVEV (reference sequence). This CDR3 has 16 residues. V gave up 6 bases and J gave up 5 bases; unmatched junction bases: 14. The CDR3 DNA follows: TGTGCCAGCAGCCCAAGAACCGGGACAGGGAAGAACGAGCAGTACTTC. It specifies CASSPRTGTGKNEQYF.

The chain recombines TRBV9 with TRBJ1-1; 8 nucleotides line up with TRBD1. Germline lookup yields CDR1 SGDLS and CDR2 YYNGEE. This CDR3 has 14 amino acids. V lost 3 bases to trimming and J lost 5 bases; unmatched junction nucleotides: 6. CDR3 bases: TGTGCCAGCAGCGGGACAGGGAGCGGTACTGAAGCTTTCTTT. It translates to CASSGTGSGTEAFF.

This rearrangement joins TRBV6-5 to TRBJ2-5; 8 bases line up with TRBD2. The V gene's germline CDR1 is MNHEY and CDR2 SVGAGI. The CDR3 has 14 amino acids. J was trimmed by 1 base and V by 5 bases; bases with no gene match: 3. The CDR3 spells CASSPTSGQETQYF. In DNA, the CDR3 is TGTGCCAGCAGTCCAACTAGCGGCCAAGAGACCCAGTACTTC.